The 31 T cell receptor beta chains below come from one sample, sequenced in a study of cytomegalovirus exposure and HLA in healthy donors. The PCR had 60 Vbeta and 13 Jbeta primers. The method was immunoSEQ multiplex PCR; TCRdb's version includes in-frame clones alone and lacks a portion of them. The table includes roughly 150,000 clones, approximately 80% detected once. Sequencing was carried out using PBMCs. These receptors all come from a woman aged 18 to 35 in good health and CMV-seronegative.

The rearrangement uses TRBV6-4 and TRBJ2-3; 7 nucleotides match TRBD2. Germline V gives CDR1 MRHNA, CDR2 SNTAGT. This CDR3 contains 16 residues. Losses at the gene ends were 0 bases for V and 2 bases for J; bases not matched to a gene: 5. This CDR3 reads CASSDSERGHTDTQYF. CDR3 DNA sequence: TGTGCCAGCAGTGACTCGGAGCGGGGCCACACAGATACGCAGTATTTT.

The chain links TRBV29-1 to TRBJ2-1; 9 nucleotides match TRBD2. CDR1 is SQVTM, CDR2 ANQGSEA, per germline. The length of the CDR3 is 17 residues. The J segment lost 7 bases and the V segment lost 1 base, leaving 14 bases of the junction unmatched. CDR3: CSVEGWASGALPNEQFF. CDR3 sequence (DNA): TGCAGCGTTGAAGGATGGGCTAGCGGGGCCCTTCCGAATGAGCAGTTCTTC.

This rearrangement joins TRBV19 to TRBJ1-3; D not resolved. The CDR3 loop spans 13 amino acids. The V and J ends lost 9 bases and 0 bases respectively, with 9 bases between them. CDR1 is LNHDA and CDR2 is SQIVND in the germline V gene (reference sequence). CDR3 in amino acids: CASRILSGNTIYF. CDR3 DNA sequence: TGTGCCAGCAGAATACTCTCTGGAAACACCATATATTTT.

The chain uses TRBV21-1 and TRBJ2-3; the table's D call TRBD2 went unverified against the DNA. TRBV21-1 is flagged as a pseudogene. This CDR3 has 12 amino acids. The CDR3 sequence: CATREFSDTQYF. DNA for the CDR3: TGTGCCACCAGGGAGTTCTCAGATACGCAGTATTTT.

This clone appeared a few times. The V call is TRBV27, the J call TRBJ1-2; TRBD1 aligns across 11 bases. Germline V CDR1 and CDR2: MNHEY, SMNVEV (reference sequence). With V trimmed by 6 bases and J by 7 bases, 13 bases remained unmatched. The CDR3 extends over 16 amino acids. The CDR3 sequence is CASSLIPGQGALGYTF. DNA for the CDR3: TGTGCCAGCAGCCTGATACCAGGACAGGGGGCGCTTGGCTACACCTTC.

The chain couples TRBV7-2 to TRBJ2-7; D is undetermined. CDR1 SGHTA and CDR2 FQGNSA come from the germline V gene. The V end lost 1 base, the J end lost 7 bases, and 17 bases lay between the germline ends. The CDR3 has 15 amino acids. CDR3 region: CASSLGGGIYEEQYF. The CDR3 DNA reads TGTGCCAGCAGCTTAGGCGGTGGCATATACGAGGAGCAGTACTTC.

The chain links TRBV18 to TRBJ1-1; 9 nucleotides match TRBD1. CDR3 length: 13 residues. The V gene end was trimmed by 5 bases and the J gene end by 5 bases; junction bases not matched to a gene: 3. Germline assignment: CDR1 KGHSH and CDR2 LQKENI. Written as DNA, the CDR3 is TGTGCCAGCTCAAGACAGGGGGGGACTGAAGCTTTCTTT. It translates to CASSRQGGTEAFF. The full variable domain, in which reference TRBV18 and TRBJ1-1 provide the parts outside the CDR3, is NAGVMQNPRHLVRRRGQEARLRCSPMKGHSHVYWYRQLPEEGLKFMVYLQKENIIDESGMPKERFSAEFPKEGPSILRIQQVVRGDSAAYFCASSRQGGTEAFFGQGTRLTVV.

This chain joins TRBV19 and TRBJ2-1; D is perhaps TRBD1 (5 bases). Germline V gene sequence: CDR1 LNHDA, CDR2 SQIVND (reference sequence). Trimming removed 7 bases from V and 3 bases from J, with 16 bases in between. The CDR3 has 15 amino acids. The CDR3 nucleotides are TGTGCCAGTACCGAAGGGCCAGGGTACTACAATGAGCAGTTCTTC. Translated: CASTEGPGYYNEQFF.

About this clone: One end of the junction varies from germline; a read error may be responsible. The rearrangement joins TRBV11-2 to TRBJ1-2; D unclear. This CDR3 has 11 amino acids. Germline V gene sequence: CDR1 SGHAT, CDR2 FQNNGV. This CDR3 reads CASSLAYNFAF. Here the CDR3 DNA reads TGTGCCAGCAGCTTAGCTTACAATTTCGCCTTC.

The rearrangement links TRBV11-3 to TRBJ2-2, with D tentatively TRBD2 (5 bases). Deletions cut 0 bases from V and 1 base from J, with 9 bases between. Germline V gene sequence: CDR1 SGHNT, CDR2 YENEEA. The CDR3 extends over 16 amino acids. In nucleotides, the CDR3 is TGTGCCAGCAGCTTAGATCCACTAGGGAACACCGGGGAGCTGTTTTTT. Its translation is CASSLDPLGNTGELFF.

The chain couples TRBV28 to TRBJ1-6, with 8 bases that match TRBD1. Per germline, CDR1 MDHEN and CDR2 SYDVKM. V shed 3 bases and J 7 bases; nucleotides not matched to a gene: 5. The CDR3 loop spans 15 amino acids. The CDR3: CASSFSGTGNSPLHF. The CDR3 DNA reads TGTGCCAGCAGTTTTTCCGGGACAGGCAATTCACCCCTCCACTTT.

This rearrangement joins TRBV19 to TRBJ2-3; maybe TRBD2 (6 bases). The germline gives CDR1 LNHDA, CDR2 SQIVND (reference sequence). The CDR3 has 15 amino acids. V was cut by 5 bases and J by 1 base, with 13 bases left in between. Here the CDR3 DNA reads TGTGCCAGTAGTCTCGGGGGTTGGGGCACAGATACGCAGTATTTT. Amino acid sequence: CASSLGGWGTDTQYF.

The rearrangement joins TRBV11-2 to TRBJ1-1, with D possibly matching TRBD1 (5 bases). Germline loops: CDR1 SGHAT, CDR2 FQNNGV. The CDR3 consists of 16 residues. V gave up 4 bases and J gave up 4 bases, with 19 bases separating them. The CDR3 nucleotides read TGTGCCAGCAGCTCCTGGACGGGGGGATCGAGCACTGAAGCTTTCTTT. This translates into CASSSWTGGSSTEAFF.

This sequence joins TRBV28 and TRBJ1-5; 10 bases are shared with TRBD1. The germline gives CDR1 MDHEN, CDR2 SYDVKM. The CDR3 runs to 18 residues. Losses at the gene ends were 5 bases for V and 10 bases for J; bases not matched to a gene: 20. CDR3 DNA: TGTGCCAGCAGTCGATACGGGACAGGGGAACCCAAAAGAGCCCCCCAGCATTTT. Protein sequence: CASSRYGTGEPKRAPQHF.

The chain uses TRBV4-2 and TRBJ1-6; possible D gene TRBD1, 5 bases. Germline V CDR1 and CDR2: LGHNA, YNFKEQ. V lost 1 base to trimming and J lost 8 bases, with 12 bases between them. The CDR3 runs 15 residues. The CDR3 is CASSQATGGDSPLHF. The CDR3 DNA reads TGTGCCAGCAGCCAAGCTACAGGAGGGGATTCACCCCTCCACTTT.

The chain carries TRBV5-1 and TRBJ1-1; maybe TRBD1 (5 bases). Germline CDR1 reads SGHRS; CDR2 reads YFSETQ. With 0 bases removed from V and 5 bases from J, the gap between germline ends came to 14 bases. This CDR3 has 15 residues. The CDR3 region is CASSLAGGAWTEAFF. The CDR3 nucleotides read TGCGCCAGCAGCTTGGCCGGAGGGGCATGGACTGAAGCTTTCTTT.

This clone has just one count. The CDR3 nucleotides are TGTGCCAGCAGCTTAGGGCGACGGGGGACAGGGAGAGATACGCAGTATTTT. As protein: CASSLGRRGTGRDTQYF. The chain carries TRBV11-2 and TRBJ2-3; 9 positions agree with TRBD1. J gave up 5 bases and V 1 base, and 10 bases lay outside the gene matches. Germline V gene data show CDR1 as SGHAT and CDR2 as FQNNGV. The CDR3 has 17 amino acids.

The gene calls are TRBV19 and TRBJ1-1; 10 nucleotides line up with TRBD1. V lost 4 bases to trimming and J lost 0 bases; unmatched junction nucleotides: 8. This CDR3 contains 17 residues. Per germline, CDR1 LNHDA and CDR2 SQIVND (reference sequence). The CDR3 spells CASSKGTGEYMNTEAFF. In DNA form, the CDR3 reads TGTGCCAGTAGTAAGGGGACAGGGGAATACATGAACACTGAAGCTTTCTTT. Full variable domain (rest looked up from reference TRBV19 and TRBJ1-1): DGGITQSPKYLFRKEGQNVTLSCEQNLNHDAMYWYRQDPGQGLRLIYYSQIVNDFQKGDIAEGYSVSREKKESFPLTVTSAQKNPTAFYLCASSKGTGEYMNTEAFFGQGTRLTVV.

This clone was counted once. The chain employs TRBV5-6 and TRBJ2-5; 9 bases are a match to TRBD1. Germline loops: CDR1 SGHDT, CDR2 YYEEEE. Germline trimming cut 4 bases from V and 2 bases from J; bases unmatched to any gene: 3. The CDR3 has 14 amino acids. CDR3 amino acids: CASSPGTGQETQYF. CDR3 nucleotide sequence: TGTGCCAGCAGCCCGGGGACAGGGCAAGAGACCCAGTACTTC.

This clone was observed a single time. V and J are TRBV13 and TRBJ2-3; 7 nucleotides align to TRBD1. The germline V gene has CDR1 PRHDT and CDR2 FYEKMQ (reference sequence). The CDR3 covers 15 residues. V was clipped by 6 bases and J by 2 bases; unmatched bases: 8. The CDR3 loop is CASSSTGVYTDTQYF. Written as DNA, the CDR3 is TGTGCCAGCAGTTCCACAGGGGTTTACACAGATACGCAGTATTTT.

The chain carries TRBV12-5 and TRBJ1-5; 9 nucleotides line up with TRBD1. V lost 0 bases to trimming and J lost 0 bases; unmatched junction nucleotides: 15. The CDR3 contains 21 residues. CDR1 is LGHNT and CDR2 is FRNRAP in the germline V gene. The CDR3 spells CASGLVPLHRDRDYSNQPQHF. The CDR3 nucleotides are TGTGCTAGTGGTTTGGTACCTTTACACCGGGACAGGGACTATAGCAATCAGCCCCAGCATTTT.

This rearrangement joins TRBV5-4 to TRBJ2-5; no firm D call. The CDR3 runs 10 residues. V was trimmed by 7 bases and J by 5 bases, leaving 6 bases between them. From germline, CDR1 is SGHNT and CDR2 YYREEE (reference sequence). CDR3 loop: CASHGETQYF. The CDR3 DNA reads as TGTGCCAGCCACGGGGAGACCCAGTACTTC.

The chain combines TRBV18 with TRBJ1-1; 8 bases map to TRBD1. V trimming: 6 bases; J trimming: 1 base; junction bases outside the gene matches: 4. The CDR3 contains 14 residues. From germline, CDR1 is KGHSH and CDR2 LQKENI. This CDR3 reads CASSLGTGNTEAFF. DNA for the CDR3: TGTGCCAGCTCCCTCGGGACAGGGAACACTGAAGCTTTCTTT.

The chain employs TRBV11-2 and TRBJ2-1, with a weak D call TRBD1 (7 bases). CDR1 is SGHAT, CDR2 FQNNGV, per germline. V shed 2 bases and J shed 9 bases, with 17 bases lying between them. This CDR3 is built from 15 residues. CDR3 sequence: CASSLRDSRRGEQFF. The CDR3 DNA reads as TGTGCCAGCAGCTTACGGGACAGTCGGCGGGGTGAGCAGTTCTTC.

The chain recombines TRBV27 with TRBJ2-6; a weak D match, TRBD2 (5 bases). V lost 7 bases and J lost 0, with 10 bases in between. CDR1 is MNHEY and CDR2 is SMNVEV in the germline V gene (reference sequence). The CDR3 extends over 15 amino acids. CDR3 region: CASKEAYSGANVLTF. CDR3 bases: TGTGCCAGCAAGGAGGCCTACTCTGGGGCCAACGTCCTGACTTTC.

Comment on this clone: Other DNA sequences within the sample encode an identical CDR3. The rearrangement joins TRBV19 to TRBJ1-2; D unclear. CDR1 and CDR2 from the germline V gene are LNHDA and SQIVND (reference sequence). Trimming removed 0 bases from V and 5 bases from J, with 7 bases in between. The CDR3 totals 13 residues. This CDR3 reads CASSIEETYGYTF. The CDR3 nucleotides are TGTGCCAGTAGTATAGAGGAGACTTATGGCTACACCTTC.

This clone was counted a single time. The CDR3 DNA reads as TGTGCCAGCAGCTCCCGCCGGGGGGTTACAGATACGCAGTATTTT. Amino acids: CASSSRRGVTDTQYF. J is TRBJ2-3 and V is TRBV5-6; 7 nucleotides line up with TRBD2. Germline V gives CDR1 SGHDT, CDR2 YYEEEE. CDR3 length equals 15 residues. V trimming: 3 bases; J trimming: 3 bases; junction bases outside the gene matches: 7.

The chain recombines TRBV5-1 with TRBJ2-7; the match to TRBD1 covers 11 bases. The CDR3 is made up of 15 amino acids. V was clipped by 4 bases and J by 3 bases; unmatched bases: 6. The germline V gene encodes CDR1 SGHRS and CDR2 YFSETQ. The CDR3 coding sequence is TGCGCCAGCAGCCCGGCCGGGACAGGGGGCTACGAGCAGTACTTC. This translates into CASSPAGTGGYEQYF.

The rearrangement uses TRBV5-1 and TRBJ2-7; 8 positions agree with TRBD1. The V segment lost 3 bases and the J segment 6 bases; nucleotides outside the gene matches: 5. CDR3 size: 13 residues. Germline V gene sequence: CDR1 SGHRS, CDR2 YFSETQ. The DNA for the CDR3 is TGCGCCAGCAGCTCGGACAGGGTGGGCGAGCAGTACTTC. This sequence encodes CASSSDRVGEQYF. Full variable domain (remainder filled in from reference TRBV5-1 and TRBJ2-7): KAGVTQTPRYLIKTRGQQVTLSCSPISGHRSVSWYQQTPGQGLQFLFEYFSETQRNKGNFPGRFSGRQFSNSRSEMNVSTLELGDSALYLCASSSDRVGEQYFGPGTRLTVT.

The sample holds a few counts of this clone. This chain uses TRBV15 with TRBJ2-6, with 10 positions matching TRBD2. Germline lookup yields CDR1 LNHNV and CDR2 YYDKDF (reference sequence). The V and J ends lost 0 bases and 0 bases, in that order; junction bases with no gene match: 5. The CDR3 has 19 residues. CDR3: CATSRDASGSYSGANVLTF. For the CDR3, the DNA is TGTGCCACCAGCAGAGATGCTAGCGGGAGCTACTCTGGGGCCAACGTCCTGACTTTC.

The chain is built from TRBV18 and TRBJ1-4; D gene uncertain. The CDR3 has 14 residues. Germline V gene lookup returns CDR1 KGHSH and CDR2 LQKENI. Trimming took 0 bases from V and 13 from J, leaving 15 bases between them. The CDR3 is CASSPPSRPSTLFF. DNA of the CDR3: TGTGCCAGCTCACCACCGTCTCGTCCAAGCACACTGTTTTTT.